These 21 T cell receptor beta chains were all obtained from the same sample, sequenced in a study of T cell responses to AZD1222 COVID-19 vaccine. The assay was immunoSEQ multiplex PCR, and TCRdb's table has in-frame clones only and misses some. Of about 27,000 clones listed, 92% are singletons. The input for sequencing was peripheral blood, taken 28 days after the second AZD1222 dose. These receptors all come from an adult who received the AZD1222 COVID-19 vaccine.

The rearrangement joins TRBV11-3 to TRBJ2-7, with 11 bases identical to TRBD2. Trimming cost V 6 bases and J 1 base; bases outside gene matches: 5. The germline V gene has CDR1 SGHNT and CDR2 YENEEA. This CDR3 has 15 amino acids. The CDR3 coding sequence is TGTGCCAGCAGACCGGGACTAGCGGCGTCCTACGAGCAGTACTTC. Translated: CASRPGLAASYEQYF.

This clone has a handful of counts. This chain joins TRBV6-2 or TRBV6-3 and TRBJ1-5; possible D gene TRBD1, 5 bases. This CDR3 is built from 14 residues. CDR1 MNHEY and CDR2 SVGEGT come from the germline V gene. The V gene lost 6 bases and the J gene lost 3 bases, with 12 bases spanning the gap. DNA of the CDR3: TGTGCCAGCAGCCGAGGGACCATCAATCAGCCCCAGCATTTT. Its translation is CASSRGTINQPQHF.

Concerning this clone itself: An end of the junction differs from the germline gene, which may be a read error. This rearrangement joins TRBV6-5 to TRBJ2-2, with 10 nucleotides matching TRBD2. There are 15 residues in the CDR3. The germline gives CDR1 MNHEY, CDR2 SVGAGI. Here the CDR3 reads CASRTGLANTGELFF. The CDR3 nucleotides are TGTGCCAGCAGGACGGGACTAGCGAATACCGGGGAGCTGTTTTTT.

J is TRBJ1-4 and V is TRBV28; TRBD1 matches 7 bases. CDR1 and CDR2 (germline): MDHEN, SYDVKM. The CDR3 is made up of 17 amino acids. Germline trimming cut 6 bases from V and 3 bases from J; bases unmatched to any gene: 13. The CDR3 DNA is TGTGCCAGCAGAAAAGACAGGGCGGGATTAGCTAATGAAAAACTGTTTTTT. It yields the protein CASRKDRAGLANEKLFF. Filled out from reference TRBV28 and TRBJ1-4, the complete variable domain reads DVKVTQSSRYLVKRTGEKVFLECVQDMDHENMFWYRQDPGLGLRLIYFSYDVKMKEKGDIPEGYSVSREKKERFSLILESASTNQTSMYLCASRKDRAGLANEKLFFGSGTQLSVL.

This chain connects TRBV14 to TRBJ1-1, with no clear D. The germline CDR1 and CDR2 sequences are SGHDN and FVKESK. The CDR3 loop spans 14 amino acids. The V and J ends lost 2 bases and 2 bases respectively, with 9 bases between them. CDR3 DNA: TGTGCCAGCAGCCAACAGGTATTCAACACTGAAGCTTTCTTT. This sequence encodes CASSQQVFNTEAFF.

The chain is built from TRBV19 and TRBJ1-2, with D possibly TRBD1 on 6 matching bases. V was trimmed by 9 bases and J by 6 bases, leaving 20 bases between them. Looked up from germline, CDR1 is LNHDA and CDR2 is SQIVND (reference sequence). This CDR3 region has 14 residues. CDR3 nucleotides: TGTGCCAGAATCCCACAGGGTTCGGAGGATGGCTACACCTTC. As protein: CARIPQGSEDGYTF.

In DNA form, the CDR3 reads TGTGCCAGCAGCCCTACCTCTGGGGCCAACGTCCTGACTTTC. Translation: CASSPTSGANVLTF. The V call is TRBV7-2, the J call TRBJ2-6; unclear D gene. Per the germline V gene, CDR1 is SGHTA and CDR2 is FQGNSA. V lost 5 bases and J 0 bases, leaving 5 bases between the germline ends. The CDR3 has 14 residues.

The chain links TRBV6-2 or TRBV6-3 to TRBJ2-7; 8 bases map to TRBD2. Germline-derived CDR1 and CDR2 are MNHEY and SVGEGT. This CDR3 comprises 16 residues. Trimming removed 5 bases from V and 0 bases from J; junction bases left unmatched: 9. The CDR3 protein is CASSGLAGFASYEQYF. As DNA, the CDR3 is TGTGCCAGCAGTGGGCTAGCGGGTTTCGCCTCCTACGAGCAGTACTTC.

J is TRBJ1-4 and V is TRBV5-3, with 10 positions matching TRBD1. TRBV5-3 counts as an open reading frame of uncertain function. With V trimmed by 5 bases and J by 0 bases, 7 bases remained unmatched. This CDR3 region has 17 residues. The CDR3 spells CARRPDRGLATNEKLFF. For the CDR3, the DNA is TGTGCCAGAAGACCCGACAGGGGGCTCGCAACTAATGAAAAACTGTTTTTT.

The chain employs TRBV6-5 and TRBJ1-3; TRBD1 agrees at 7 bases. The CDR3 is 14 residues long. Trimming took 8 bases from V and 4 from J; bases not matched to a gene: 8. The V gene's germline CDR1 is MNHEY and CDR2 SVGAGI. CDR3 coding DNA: TGTGCCAGCGGGTACAGGGGAGCCGGAAACACCATATATTTT. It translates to CASGYRGAGNTIYF.

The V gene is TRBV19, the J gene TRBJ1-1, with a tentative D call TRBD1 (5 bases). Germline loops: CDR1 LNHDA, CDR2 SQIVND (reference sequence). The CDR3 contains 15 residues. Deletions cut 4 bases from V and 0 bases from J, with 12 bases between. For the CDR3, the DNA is TGTGCCAGTAGTAGTATGGGGACCATGAACACTGAAGCTTTCTTT. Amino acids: CASSSMGTMNTEAFF.

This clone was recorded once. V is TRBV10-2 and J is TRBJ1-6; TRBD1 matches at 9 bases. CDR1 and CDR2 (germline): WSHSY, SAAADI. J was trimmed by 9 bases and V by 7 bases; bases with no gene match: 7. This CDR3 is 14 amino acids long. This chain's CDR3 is CASNGQGWGSPLHF. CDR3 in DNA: TGCGCCAGCAATGGACAGGGGTGGGGTTCACCCCTCCACTTT.

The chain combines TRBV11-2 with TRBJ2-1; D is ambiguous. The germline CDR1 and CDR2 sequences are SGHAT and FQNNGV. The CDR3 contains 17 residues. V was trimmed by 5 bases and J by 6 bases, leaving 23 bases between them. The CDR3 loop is CASSPTWAIGRGNEQFF. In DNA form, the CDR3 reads TGTGCCAGCAGCCCTACCTGGGCCATCGGCCGTGGCAATGAGCAGTTCTTC. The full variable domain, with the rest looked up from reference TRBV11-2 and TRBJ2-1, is EAGVAQSPRYKIIEKRQSVAFWCNPISGHATLYWYQQILGQGPKLLIQFQNNGVVDDSQLPKDRFSAERLKGVDSTLKIQPAKLEDSAVYLCASSPTWAIGRGNEQFFGPGTRLTVL.

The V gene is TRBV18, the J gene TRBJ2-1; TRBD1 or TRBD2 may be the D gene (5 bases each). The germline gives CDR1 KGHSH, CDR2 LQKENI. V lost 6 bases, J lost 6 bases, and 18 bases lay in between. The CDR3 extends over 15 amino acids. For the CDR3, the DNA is TGTGCCAGCTCCCAAGGGAGCGGACAAAGCAATGAGCAGTTCTTC. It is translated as CASSQGSGQSNEQFF.

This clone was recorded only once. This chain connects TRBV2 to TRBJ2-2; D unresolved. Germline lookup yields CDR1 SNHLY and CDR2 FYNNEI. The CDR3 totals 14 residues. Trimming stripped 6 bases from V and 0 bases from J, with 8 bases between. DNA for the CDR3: TGTGCCAGCAGGTTATTGGCGAACACCGGGGAGCTGTTTTTT. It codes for CASRLLANTGELFF.

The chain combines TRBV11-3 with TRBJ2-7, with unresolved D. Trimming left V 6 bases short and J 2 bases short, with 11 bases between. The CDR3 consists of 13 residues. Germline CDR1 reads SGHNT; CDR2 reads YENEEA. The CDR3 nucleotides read TGTGCCAGCAGGGGGTTTCAGACCTACGAGCAGTACTTC. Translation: CASRGFQTYEQYF.

CDR3 amino acids: CATWGRSYGYTF. The CDR3 coding sequence is TGCGCCACCTGGGGTCGGTCCTATGGCTACACCTTC. The J gene is TRBJ1-2, the V gene TRBV10-1, with no clear D. The CDR3 spans 12 residues. CDR1 is WNHNN, CDR2 SYGVQD, per germline (reference sequence). V gave up 10 bases and J gave up 4 bases, with 13 bases separating them.

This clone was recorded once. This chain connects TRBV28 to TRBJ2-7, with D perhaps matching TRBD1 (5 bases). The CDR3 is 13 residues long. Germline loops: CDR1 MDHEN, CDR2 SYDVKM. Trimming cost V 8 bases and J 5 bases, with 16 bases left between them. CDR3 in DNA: TGTGCCAGCGGTGTAGGGGTGTGGGACGAGCAGTACTTC. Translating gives CASGVGVWDEQYF.

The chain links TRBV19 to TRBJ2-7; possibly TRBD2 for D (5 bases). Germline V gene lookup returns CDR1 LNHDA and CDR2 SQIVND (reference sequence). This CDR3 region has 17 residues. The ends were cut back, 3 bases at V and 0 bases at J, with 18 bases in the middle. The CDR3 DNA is TGTGCCAGTAGTATTGGACCTCTTATGGGGAGCTCCTACGAGCAGTACTTC. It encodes CASSIGPLMGSSYEQYF.

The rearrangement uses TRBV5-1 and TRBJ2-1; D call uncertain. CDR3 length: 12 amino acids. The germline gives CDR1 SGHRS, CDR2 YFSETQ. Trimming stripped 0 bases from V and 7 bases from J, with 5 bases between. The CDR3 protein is CASSLAGNEQFF. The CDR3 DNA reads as TGCGCCAGCAGCTTGGCTGGGAATGAGCAGTTCTTC.

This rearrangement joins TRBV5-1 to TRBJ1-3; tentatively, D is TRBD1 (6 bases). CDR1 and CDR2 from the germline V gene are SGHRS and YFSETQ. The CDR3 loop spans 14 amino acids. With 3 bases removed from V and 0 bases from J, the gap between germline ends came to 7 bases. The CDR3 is CASSSGVSGNTIYF. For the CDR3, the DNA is TGCGCCAGCAGCTCAGGGGTCTCTGGAAACACCATATATTTT.